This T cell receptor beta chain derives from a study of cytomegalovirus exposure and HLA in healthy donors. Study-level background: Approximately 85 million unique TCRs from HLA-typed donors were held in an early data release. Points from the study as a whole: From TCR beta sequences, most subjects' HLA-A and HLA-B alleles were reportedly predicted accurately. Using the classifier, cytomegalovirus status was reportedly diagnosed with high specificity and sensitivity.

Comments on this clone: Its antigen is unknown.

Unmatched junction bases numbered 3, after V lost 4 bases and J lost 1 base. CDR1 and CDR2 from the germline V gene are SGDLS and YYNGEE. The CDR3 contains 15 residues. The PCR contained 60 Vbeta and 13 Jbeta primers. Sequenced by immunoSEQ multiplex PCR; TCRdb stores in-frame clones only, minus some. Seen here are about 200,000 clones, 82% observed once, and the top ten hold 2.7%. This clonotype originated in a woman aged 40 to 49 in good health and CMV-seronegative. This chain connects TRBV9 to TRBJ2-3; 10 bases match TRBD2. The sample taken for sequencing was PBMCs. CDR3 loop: CASSISGRRTDTQYF. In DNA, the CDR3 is TGTGCCAGCAGCATTAGCGGGAGGCGCACAGATACGCAGTATTTT.